The next 10 T cell receptor beta chains were all read from a single sample in a study of cytotoxic CD8 clonotypes in ibrutinib-treated CLL. TCRdb's copy holds only in-frame clones and misses some; the assay was immunoSEQ multiplex PCR. The data show fewer than 50,000 clones, 60% to 75% seen once. Sample: PBMCs, taken after 12 months of ibrutinib treatment. The receptors stem from a human donor with chronic lymphocytic leukemia.

As DNA, the CDR3 is TGCGCCAGCAGCCAAGATACGGAGGGACTAGCGGTCTGGGATGAGCAGTTCTTC. Protein: CASSQDTEGLAVWDEQFF. The chain has TRBV4-1 and TRBJ2-1, with 11 bases lining up with TRBD2. The length of the CDR3 is 18 residues. Germline V gene sequence: CDR1 MGHRA, CDR2 YSYEKL. J lost 8 bases, V lost 0 bases, and 12 bases had no gene match.

The chain has TRBV28 and TRBJ1-1; possible D gene TRBD1, 5 bases. Germline V lookup: CDR1 MDHEN, CDR2 SYDVKM. This CDR3 spans 14 amino acids. V was shortened by 8 bases and J by 0 bases, with 13 bases between the two germline ends. CDR3 nucleotides: TGTGCCAGCGCCGGAGGGGCTCTGAACACTGAAGCTTTCTTT. This codes for CASAGGALNTEAFF. The variable domain in full, completed from reference TRBV28 and TRBJ1-1, reads DVKVTQSSRYLVKRTGEKVFLECVQDMDHENMFWYRQDPGLGLRLIYFSYDVKMKEKGDIPEGYSVSREKKERFSLILESASTNQTSMYLCASAGGALNTEAFFGQGTRLTVV.

This chain joins TRBV27 and TRBJ1-1; 10 bases align to TRBD1. V gave up 6 bases and J gave up 11 bases; unmatched junction bases: 12. The CDR3 loop spans 14 amino acids. Germline V gene sequence: CDR1 MNHEY, CDR2 SMNVEV (reference sequence). CDR3 nucleotides: TGTGCCAGCAGGCGTCCGGGACAGGGGTTGAATGCTTTCTTT. Its translation is CASRRPGQGLNAFF.

The genes are TRBV7-9 and TRBJ2-3; 7 bases agree with TRBD2. Trimming cost V 5 bases and J 3 bases; bases outside gene matches: 11. CDR1 and CDR2 from the germline V gene are SEHNR and FQNEAQ (reference sequence). The CDR3 covers 16 residues. In DNA form, the CDR3 reads TGTGCCAGCAGCCCGCCCTTCAGGGAGGGAACAGATACGCAGTATTTT. Its translation: CASSPPFREGTDTQYF.

The chain joins TRBV2 to TRBJ1-5; D is uncertain. The germline V and J ends were trimmed by 7 bases and 2 bases, with 12 bases remaining between them. The CDR3 has 14 amino acids. Germline V gives CDR1 SNHLY, CDR2 FYNNEI. The CDR3 region has the DNA TGTGCCAGCACCCCAACAATCGGCAATCAGCCCCAGCATTTT. Translation gives CASTPTIGNQPQHF.

This chain links TRBV7-2 with TRBJ2-7; D may be TRBD1 (5 bases). Germline CDR1 is SGHTA and CDR2 is FQGNSA. This CDR3 is built from 18 residues. V lost 5 bases and J 0 bases, leaving 23 bases between the germline ends. The DNA for the CDR3 is TGTGCCAGCAGCCTCCAGGAAGACAGTCCCGTAAGCTCCTACGAGCAGTACTTC. Translated: CASSLQEDSPVSSYEQYF. Full variable domain (outside the CDR3, taken from reference TRBV7-2 and TRBJ2-7): GAGVSQSPSNKVTEKGKDVELRCDPISGHTALYWYRQSLGQGLEFLIYFQGNSAPDKSGLPSDRFSAERTGGSVSTLTIQRTQQEDSAVYLCASSLQEDSPVSSYEQYFGPGTRLTVT.

This chain joins TRBV15 and TRBJ1-1; D may be TRBD1 (6 bases). V lost 1 base, J lost 7 bases, and 10 bases lay in between. CDR3 length: 13 amino acids. Germline V lookup: CDR1 LNHNV, CDR2 YYDKDF (reference sequence). The CDR3 DNA is TGTGCCACCAGCAGAGTTTTAGGGGGTGAAGCTTTCTTT. Encoded protein: CATSRVLGGEAFF.

The J gene is TRBJ2-1, the V gene TRBV6-4; D perhaps matches TRBD1 (6 bases). Trimming left V 1 base short and J 7 bases short, with 17 bases between. Germline V gives CDR1 MRHNA, CDR2 SNTAGT. This CDR3 is built from 16 residues. CDR3 residues: CASSDYSGGQRNEQFF. CDR3 sequence (DNA): TGTGCCAGCAGTGACTACTCAGGAGGACAGCGAAATGAGCAGTTCTTC.

J is TRBJ2-3 and V is TRBV6-1; D is perhaps TRBD1 (6 bases). The CDR3 loop spans 15 amino acids. V gave up 2 bases and J gave up 6 bases, with 15 bases separating them. Germline CDR1 MNHNS, CDR2 SASEGT. DNA for the CDR3: TGTGCCAGCAGTGAACGGCAGGGGTCGGGGGATACGCAGTATTTT. Residues: CASSERQGSGDTQYF.

This chain joins TRBV10-2 and TRBJ2-2; no clear D. The CDR3 extends over 14 amino acids. The germline V gene encodes CDR1 WSHSY and CDR2 SAAADI. V was clipped by 6 bases and J by 4 bases, with 12 bases between them. The CDR3 spells CASSPARTTGELFF. The CDR3, as DNA: TGCGCCAGCAGCCCAGCGAGGACCACCGGGGAGCTGTTTTTT.